The clone carrying this T cell receptor beta chain was seen more than once but under ten times. This record belongs to a study of T cells of healthy individuals. Deletions cut 9 bases from V and 5 bases from J, with 14 bases between. Germline V lookup: CDR1 SGHDT, CDR2 YYEEEE. CDR3 length: 13 amino acids. From the 5' RACE reads, TCRdb called clonotypes with MiXCR, one entry per CDR3 protein. The sample contains nearly 100,000 distinct CDR3 sequences, around 17% of which appear only once. The receptor was derived from a human donor in good health. This chain links TRBV5-6 with TRBJ1-4; no firm D call. CDR3 sequence (DNA): TGTGCCACCTCGACACTGCTAAATGAAAAACTGTTTTTT. Its protein is CATSTLLNEKLFF. Together with reference TRBV5-6 and TRBJ1-4, the CDR3 gives the full variable domain: DAGVTQSPTHLIKTRGQQVTLRCSPKSGHDTVSWYQQALGQGPQFIFQYYEEEERQRGNFPDRFSGHQFPNYSSELNVNALLLGDSALYLCATSTLLNEKLFFGSGTQLSVL.